This T cell receptor (beta chain) is from a study of shared clonotypes between healthy human individuals. Study-level findings and limits: Clonotypes that were shared across four donors made up around 5% of naive CD4 clonotypes.

Evenly divided among several immunoSEQ plates was the genomic DNA of each subset. TCRdb's table, derived via immunoSEQ multiplex PCR, lists solely in-frame clones and lacks some. The sample includes around 2,000,000 clones, about 95% of them seen just once. The CDR3 contains 13 residues. Trimming removed 7 bases at V and 2 bases at J, with 11 bases between. From germline, CDR1 is PRHDT and CDR2 FYEKMQ (reference sequence). CD45RO negativity and positive selection for CCR7 defined naive CD8 cells, a population that excluded terminally differentiated effector memory CD45RA+ cells. With regard to this clone: Its antigen is unknown.

The material sequenced was naive CD8+ T cells sorted from blood. This sequence joins TRBV13 and TRBJ2-5; tentatively, D is TRBD1 (5 bases). This receptor was obtained from a man between 18 and 35 years old in good health. This chain's CDR3 is CASKRRGQETQYF. The CDR3 DNA reads TGTGCCAGCAAAAGAAGGGGTCAAGAGACCCAGTACTTC.